This TCR beta chain appears in the sequencing data of a study of blood T cell repertoires in COVID-19. The overall study: In each case, the material was cDNA or gDNA derived from T cells, B-cell-depleted T cells, or PBMCs.

The V gene's germline CDR1 is LGHDT and CDR2 YNNKEL (reference sequence). This CDR3 comprises 11 residues. Trimming removed 5 bases from V and 6 bases from J, with 6 bases in between. Here immunoSEQ multiplex PCR was the method, and the copy in TCRdb shows in-frame clones only, minus some. This sample carries some 110,000 clones, about 89% of them seen once, and the ten largest clones take roughly 5%. The genes are TRBV3-1 (or the pseudogene TRBV3-2) and TRBJ2-3; D gene unclear. The clonotype comes from a human donor in a cohort sampled during active COVID-19. Sequenced material: peripheral blood. CDR3 loop: CASSVRDTQYF. CDR3 nucleotides: TGTGCCAGCAGCGTACGGGATACGCAGTATTTT.